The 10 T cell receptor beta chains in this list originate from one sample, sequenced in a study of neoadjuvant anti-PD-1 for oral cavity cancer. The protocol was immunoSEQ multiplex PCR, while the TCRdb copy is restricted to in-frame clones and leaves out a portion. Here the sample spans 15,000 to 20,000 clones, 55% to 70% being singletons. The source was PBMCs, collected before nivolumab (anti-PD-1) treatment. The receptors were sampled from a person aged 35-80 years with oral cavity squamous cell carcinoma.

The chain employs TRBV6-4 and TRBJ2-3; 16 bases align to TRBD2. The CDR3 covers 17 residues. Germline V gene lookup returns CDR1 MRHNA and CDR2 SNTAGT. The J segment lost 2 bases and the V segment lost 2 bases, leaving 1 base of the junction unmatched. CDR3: CASSDGTSGRATDTQYF. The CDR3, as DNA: TGTGCCAGCAGTGACGGGACTAGCGGGAGGGCCACAGATACGCAGTATTTT.

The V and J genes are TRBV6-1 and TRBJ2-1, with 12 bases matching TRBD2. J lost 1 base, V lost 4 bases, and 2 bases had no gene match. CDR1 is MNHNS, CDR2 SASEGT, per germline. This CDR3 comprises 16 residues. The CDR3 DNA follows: TGTGCCAGCAGTGTGACTAGCGGGGGTTCCTACAATGAGCAGTTCTTC. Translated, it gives CASSVTSGGSYNEQFF.

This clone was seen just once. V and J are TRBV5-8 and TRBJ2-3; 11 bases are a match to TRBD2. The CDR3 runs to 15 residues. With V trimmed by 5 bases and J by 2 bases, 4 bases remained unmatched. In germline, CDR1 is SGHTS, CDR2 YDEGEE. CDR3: CASSSSGGFTDTQYF. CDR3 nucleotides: TGTGCCAGCAGTTCTAGCGGGGGGTTCACAGATACGCAGTATTTT.

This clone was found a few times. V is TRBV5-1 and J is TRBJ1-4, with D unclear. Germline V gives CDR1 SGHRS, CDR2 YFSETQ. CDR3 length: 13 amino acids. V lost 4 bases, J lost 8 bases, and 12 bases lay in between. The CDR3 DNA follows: TGCGCCAGCAGCCTCCCGGGGAGGGAAAAACTGTTTTTT. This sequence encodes CASSLPGREKLFF.

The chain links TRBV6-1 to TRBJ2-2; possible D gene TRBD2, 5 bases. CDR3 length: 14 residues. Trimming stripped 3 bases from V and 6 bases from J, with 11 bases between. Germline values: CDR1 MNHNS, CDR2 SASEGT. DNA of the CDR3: TGTGCCAGCAGTGAGAGGGTTTCATCCGGGGAGCTGTTTTTT. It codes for CASSERVSSGELFF.

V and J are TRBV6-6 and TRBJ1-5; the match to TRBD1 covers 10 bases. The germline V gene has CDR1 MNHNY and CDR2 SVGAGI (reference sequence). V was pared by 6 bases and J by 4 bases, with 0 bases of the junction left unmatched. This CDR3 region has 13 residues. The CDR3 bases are TGTGCCAGCAGGGGACAGGGGAATCAGCCCCAGCATTTT. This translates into CASRGQGNQPQHF.

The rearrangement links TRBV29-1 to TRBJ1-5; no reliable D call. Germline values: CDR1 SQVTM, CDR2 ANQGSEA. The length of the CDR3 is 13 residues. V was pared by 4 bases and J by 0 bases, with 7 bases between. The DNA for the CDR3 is TGCAGCGTTGGCAGGTATAGCAATCAGCCCCAGCATTTT. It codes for CSVGRYSNQPQHF.

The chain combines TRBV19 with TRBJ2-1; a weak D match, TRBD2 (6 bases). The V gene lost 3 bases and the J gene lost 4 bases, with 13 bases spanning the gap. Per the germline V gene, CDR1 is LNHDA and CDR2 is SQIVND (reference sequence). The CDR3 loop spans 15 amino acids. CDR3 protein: CASSIMGGTYNEQFF. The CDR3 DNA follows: TGTGCCAGTAGTATCATGGGCGGGACGTACAATGAGCAGTTCTTC.

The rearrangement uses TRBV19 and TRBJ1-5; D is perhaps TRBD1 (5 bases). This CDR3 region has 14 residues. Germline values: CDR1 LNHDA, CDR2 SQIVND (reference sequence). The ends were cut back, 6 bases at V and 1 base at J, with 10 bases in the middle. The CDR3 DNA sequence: TGTGCCAGTAGATGGGGGGGGAGCAATCAGCCCCAGCATTTT. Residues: CASRWGGSNQPQHF.

CDR3 in amino acids: CASSLGLGGDEQFF. The CDR3, as DNA: TGTGCCAGCAGCCTAGGGTTAGGGGGCGATGAGCAGTTCTTC. The chain recombines TRBV7-9 with TRBJ2-1; 7 bases line up with TRBD1. After removal of 5 bases from V and 8 bases from J, the junction contained 9 bases not matched to a gene. Looked up from germline, CDR1 is SEHNR and CDR2 is FQNEAQ (reference sequence). The CDR3 has 14 residues.